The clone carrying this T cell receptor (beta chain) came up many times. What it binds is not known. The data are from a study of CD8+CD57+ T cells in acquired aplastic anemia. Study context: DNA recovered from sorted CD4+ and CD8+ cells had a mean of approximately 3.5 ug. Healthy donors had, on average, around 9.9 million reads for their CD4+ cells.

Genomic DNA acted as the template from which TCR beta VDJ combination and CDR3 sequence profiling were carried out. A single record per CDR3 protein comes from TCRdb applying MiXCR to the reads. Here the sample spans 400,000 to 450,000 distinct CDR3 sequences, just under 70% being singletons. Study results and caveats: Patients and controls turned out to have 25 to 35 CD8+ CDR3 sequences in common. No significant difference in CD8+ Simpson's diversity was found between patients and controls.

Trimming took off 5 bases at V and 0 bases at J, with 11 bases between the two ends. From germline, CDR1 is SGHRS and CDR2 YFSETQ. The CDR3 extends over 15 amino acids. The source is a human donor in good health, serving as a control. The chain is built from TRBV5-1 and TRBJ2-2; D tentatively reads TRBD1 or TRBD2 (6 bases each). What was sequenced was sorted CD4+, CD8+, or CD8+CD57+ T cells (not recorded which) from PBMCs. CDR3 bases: TGCGCCAGCAGTATAGGGGGGACGAACACCGGGGAGCTGTTTTTT. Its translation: CASSIGGTNTGELFF.